The rows below give T cell receptor beta chains drawn from one sample of a study of blood T cells in healthy people across ages. MiXCR, run by TCRdb on the 5' RACE reads, gives a single entry per CDR3 protein. The data hold 1,100,000 or so distinct CDR3 sequences, with 40% to 50% observed a single time. The sample consisted of blood. These receptor sequences come from an older woman in good health. The CDR3 runs from the conserved cysteine through the conserved F or W. The D gene is left open where the match is weak. Clone size is shown for a subset of rows, as once, few, many or a class of expanded clone.

J gene	D gene	V gene	clone size	CDR3 protein	CDR3 DNA
TRBJ1-4	.	TRBV20-1	.	CSAGSTNEKLFF	TGCAGTGCTGGATCAACTAATGAAAAACTGTTTTTT
TRBJ1-2	.	TRBV6-1	.	CASSEEPGGFYGYTF	TGTGCCAGCAGTGAAGAGCCCGGCGGATTCTATGGCTACACCTTC
TRBJ2-3	.	TRBV20-1	few	CSAKWTATSTDTQYF	TGCAGTGCTAAATGGACAGCCACTAGCACAGATACGCAGTATTTT
TRBJ2-7	TRBD2	TRBV29-1	.	CSATSGLSYNEQYF	TGCAGCGCAACTAGCGGACTCTCCTACAATGAGCAGTACTTC
TRBJ2-2	.	TRBV3-1	few	CASSPYPGVTGELFF	TGTGCCAGCAGCCCATACCCGGGAGTCACCGGGGAGCTGTTTTTT
TRBJ2-5	TRBD2	TRBV27	.	CASSLYGGRNEQYF	TGTGCCAGCAGTTTATATGGCGGGAGGAATGAGCAGTACTTC
TRBJ2-7	.	TRBV15	.	CATSARGGEQYF	TGTGCCACCAGCGCTAGGGGAGGAGAGCAGTACTTC
TRBJ2-6	.	TRBV10-1	few	CASGSGANVLTF	TGCGCCAGCGGCTCTGGGGCCAACGTCCTGACTTTC
TRBJ1-2	.	TRBV29-1	.	CSATGTGVPGYTF	TGCAGCGCTACCGGGACGGGAGTCCCGGGCTACACCTTC
TRBJ2-7	.	TRBV6-2/TRBV6-3	.	CASSITVSCEQYF	TGTGCCAGCAGTATTACAGTCTCCTGCGAGCAGTACTTC
TRBJ2-7	.	TRBV27	.	CASSLGAGTPMAYEQYF	TGTGCCAGCAGTTTGGGAGCCGGGACTCCGATGGCCTACGAGCAGTACTTC
TRBJ2-7	TRBD1	TRBV29-1	.	CSVKDRDYEQYF	TGCAGCGTTAAGGACAGGGACTACGAGCAGTACTTC
TRBJ1-5	.	TRBV20-1	.	CSASRDDNQPQHF	TGCAGTGCCTCCCGGGACGACAATCAGCCCCAGCATTTT
TRBJ2-7	.	TRBV12-3/TRBV12-4	.	CASSLEGTFYEQYF	TGTGCCAGCAGTTTGGAGGGGACCTTCTACGAGCAGTACTTC
TRBJ2-7	TRBD2	TRBV20-1	.	CSARPSGFYEQYF	TGCAGTGCTAGACCTAGCGGCTTTTACGAGCAGTACTTC
TRBJ2-7	.	TRBV3-1	.	CASSQGGGLSGEQYF	TGTGCCAGCAGCCAAGGGGGCGGGCTCAGCGGCGAGCAGTACTTC
TRBJ2-7	TRBD2	TRBV29-1	medium-sized	CSVGTSGMTEQYF	TGCAGCGTTGGGACTAGCGGGATGACCGAGCAGTACTTC
TRBJ2-3	.	TRBV12-3/TRBV12-4	many	CASSRRGGTDTQYF	TGTGCCAGCTCACGACGAGGAGGCACAGATACGCAGTATTTT
TRBJ2-7	.	TRBV6-1	once	CASSEEKYSYEQYF	TGTGCCAGCAGTGAAGAGAAATACAGCTACGAGCAGTACTTC
TRBJ1-2	TRBD1	TRBV15	.	CATSRDGTGNGYTF	TGTGCCACCAGCAGAGATGGGACAGGGAATGGCTACACCTTC
TRBJ2-5	TRBD1	TRBV28	.	CAIRDRGYNEQYF	TGTGCCATCCGGGACAGGGGCTACAATGAGCAGTACTTC
TRBJ2-1	.	TRBV7-2	.	CASSLGGNYYNEQFF	TGTGCCAGCAGCTTAGGGGGGAATTATTACAATGAGCAGTTCTTC
TRBJ2-7	TRBD1	TRBV30	once	CAWKRDSGGYEQYF	TGTGCCTGGAAGAGGGACAGCGGTGGGTACGAGCAGTACTTC
TRBJ2-7	.	TRBV27	few	CASSLSGQAKTYEQYF	TGTGCCAGCAGTTTATCGGGGCAGGCTAAGACCTACGAGCAGTACTTC
TRBJ1-1	.	TRBV29-1	few	CSVAGGGRNTEAFF	TGCAGCGTTGCTGGGGGTGGACGGAACACTGAAGCTTTCTTT
TRBJ1-2	.	TRBV18	.	CASSRDSGGYTF	TGTGCCAGCTCACGAGACAGCGGTGGCTACACCTTC
TRBJ2-7	TRBD1	TRBV27	.	CASSFDRGQGADYEQYF	TGTGCCAGCAGTTTCGACCGAGGACAGGGGGCCGACTACGAGCAGTACTTC
TRBJ2-5	.	TRBV15	.	CTTSRDRTAYERYF	TGTACCACCAGCAGAGATCGGACAGCCTACGAGCGGTACTTC
TRBJ2-1	TRBD2	TRBV2	once	CASTTDGLAVITNSGGGFF	TGTGCCAGCACCACGGACGGACTAGCGGTGATCACCAACTCCGGTGGGGGGTTCTTC